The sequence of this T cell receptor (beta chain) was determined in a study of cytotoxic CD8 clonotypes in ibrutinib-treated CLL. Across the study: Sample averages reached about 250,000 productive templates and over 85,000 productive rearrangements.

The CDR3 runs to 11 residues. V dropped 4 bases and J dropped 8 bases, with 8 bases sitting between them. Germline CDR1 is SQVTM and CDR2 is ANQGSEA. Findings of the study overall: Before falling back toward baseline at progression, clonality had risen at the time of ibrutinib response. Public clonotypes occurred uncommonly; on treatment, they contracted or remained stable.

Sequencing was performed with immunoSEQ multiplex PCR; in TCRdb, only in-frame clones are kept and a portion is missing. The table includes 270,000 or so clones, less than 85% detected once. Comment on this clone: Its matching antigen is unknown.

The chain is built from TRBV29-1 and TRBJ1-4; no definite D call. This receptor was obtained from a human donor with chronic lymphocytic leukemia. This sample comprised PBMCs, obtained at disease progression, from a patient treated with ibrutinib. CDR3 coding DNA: TGCAGCGTTGGGGTCCAAGAAAAACTGTTTTTT. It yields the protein CSVGVQEKLFF.